Each of the 21 T cell receptor beta chains below was sequenced from the same sample in a study of T cell changes during pregnancy in multiple sclerosis. Measured with immunoSEQ multiplex PCR; TCRdb has only the in-frame clones, and not every one. The sample has about 29,000 clones, around nine tenths seen once. Sequenced material: CD8+ T cells from peripheral blood mononuclear cells, taken after pregnancy. The receptors were gathered from a female donor with multiple sclerosis, enrolled in a pregnancy study.

The rearrangement uses TRBV5-8 and TRBJ2-7; D might be TRBD1 (5 bases). CDR1 SGHTS and CDR2 YDEGEE come from the germline V gene. Trimming took off 2 bases at V and 5 bases at J, with 8 bases between the two ends. The CDR3 length is 12 residues. The CDR3 region is CASSFSGNEQYF. The DNA of the CDR3 is TGTGCCAGCAGCTTTTCAGGGAACGAGCAGTACTTC.

The chain has TRBV6-4 and TRBJ2-1, with a possible D match to TRBD1 (6 bases). V was pared by 4 bases and J by 6 bases, with 13 bases between. The CDR3 spans 14 residues. Germline CDR1 MRHNA, CDR2 SNTAGT. CDR3 amino acids: CASSVVPGANEQFF. Here the CDR3 DNA reads TGTGCCAGCAGTGTGGTCCCAGGGGCCAATGAGCAGTTCTTC.

V usage is TRBV7-3 and J usage is TRBJ2-7; a possible D gene is TRBD2 (7 bases). The V end was cut by 5 bases, the J end by 0 bases, with 11 bases between. Germline CDR1 is SGHTA and CDR2 is FQGTGA. The CDR3 contains 14 residues. The CDR3 DNA sequence: TGTGCCAGCAGCGAGGGGGGGGGCTCCTACGAGCAGTACTTC. Amino acids: CASSEGGGSYEQYF.

V and J are TRBV5-4 and TRBJ2-5; 8 bases are shared with TRBD2. The germline CDR1 and CDR2 sequences are SGHNT and YYREEE (reference sequence). Trimming at V came to 6 bases and at J to 4 bases, leaving 8 bases not matched to a gene. The CDR3 consists of 14 residues. CDR3 in DNA: TGTGCCAGCAACAAAGCGGGAGTGAGAGAGACCCAGTACTTC. This encodes CASNKAGVRETQYF.

The gene calls are TRBV19 and TRBJ1-2, with D possibly TRBD1 on 5 matching bases. Trimming left V 0 bases short and J 0 bases short, with 11 bases between. The CDR3 is made up of 16 amino acids. Germline CDR1 reads LNHDA; CDR2 reads SQIVND (reference sequence). The CDR3 sequence: CASSIDETAPNYGYTF. DNA of the CDR3: TGTGCCAGTAGTATAGATGAGACAGCTCCTAACTATGGCTACACCTTC.

The chain employs TRBV13 and TRBJ2-1; tentative D call: TRBD2 (6 bases). The CDR3 loop spans 15 amino acids. Trimming removed 5 bases from V and 0 bases from J, with 11 bases in between. CDR1 and CDR2 (germline): PRHDT, FYEKMQ (reference sequence). The CDR3 loop is CASSIGRSSYNEQFF. In DNA, the CDR3 is TGTGCCAGCAGCATCGGGAGAAGCTCCTACAATGAGCAGTTCTTC. Full variable domain (missing parts from reference TRBV13 and TRBJ2-1): AAGVIQSPRHLIKEKRETATLKCYPIPRHDTVYWYQQGPGQDPQFLISFYEKMQSDKGSIPDRFSAQQFSDYHSELNMSSLELGDSALYFCASSIGRSSYNEQFFGPGTRLTVL.

CDR3 residues: CASSLSFAGGKTYEQYF. CDR3 nucleotide sequence: TGTGCCAGCAGTTTATCGTTCGCGGGAGGCAAAACCTACGAGCAGTACTTC. J is TRBJ2-7 and V is TRBV27, with TRBD2 identical over 8 bases. Germline V gene data show CDR1 as MNHEY and CDR2 as SMNVEV (reference sequence). The CDR3 is 17 residues long. Unmatched junction bases numbered 9, after V lost 0 bases and J lost 2 bases.

V usage is TRBV6-5 and J usage is TRBJ1-5; D is perhaps TRBD1 (6 bases). Germline values: CDR1 MNHEY, CDR2 SVGAGI. V dropped 4 bases and J dropped 2 bases, with 9 bases sitting between them. The length of the CDR3 is 14 residues. The CDR3 spells CASSWRQGNQPQHF. The CDR3 bases are TGTGCCAGCAGTTGGAGACAGGGCAATCAGCCCCAGCATTTT.

The chain is built from TRBV7-6 and TRBJ1-3, with 7 bases identical to TRBD1. Trimming removed 4 bases from V and 0 bases from J; junction bases left unmatched: 3. CDR1 and CDR2 from the germline V gene are SGHVS and FNYEAQ. The CDR3 has 15 residues. The DNA of the CDR3 is TGTGCCAGCAGCTCGGGACAGCTCTCTGGAAACACCATATATTTT. It yields the protein CASSSGQLSGNTIYF.

The chain recombines TRBV4-2 with TRBJ1-1, with D unclear. Trimming removed 0 bases at V and 1 base at J, with 9 bases between. Germline CDR1 LGHNA, CDR2 YNFKEQ. CDR3 length: 15 amino acids. The CDR3 loop reads CASSQESPKNTEAFF. CDR3 nucleotide sequence: TGTGCCAGCAGCCAAGAAAGCCCAAAGAACACTGAAGCTTTCTTT.

This sequence joins TRBV9 and TRBJ2-1; TRBD2 might be the D (6 bases). Germline V gene lookup returns CDR1 SGDLS and CDR2 YYNGEE. V lost 0 bases, J lost 9 bases, and 16 bases lay in between. This CDR3 contains 15 residues. In nucleotides, the CDR3 is TGTGCCAGCAGCGTAGACCGGACTATCCCCGTTGAGCAGTTCTTC. Protein sequence: CASSVDRTIPVEQFF.

This rearrangement joins TRBV27 to TRBJ1-2, with 7 bases aligning to TRBD1. This CDR3 is built from 14 residues. Germline loops: CDR1 MNHEY, CDR2 SMNVEV (reference sequence). Trimming took 6 bases from V and 8 from J; bases not matched to a gene: 12. The CDR3 DNA follows: TGTGCCAGCAGGCCAAACTCACAGGGGCGAGGCTACACCTTC. It codes for CASRPNSQGRGYTF.

The chain carries TRBV6-4 and TRBJ2-1, with 9 bases fitting TRBD2. The trim removed 4 bases at V and 5 bases at J, leaving 3 bases unmatched. CDR1 is MRHNA, CDR2 SNTAGT, per germline. CDR3 length equals 14 residues. The CDR3 here is CASSGLAGNNEQFF. CDR3 coding DNA: TGTGCCAGCAGTGGTCTAGCGGGGAACAATGAGCAGTTCTTC.

The chain combines TRBV19 with TRBJ2-5; 8 bases are a match to TRBD2. This CDR3 is built from 16 residues. Trimming removed 5 bases from V and 5 bases from J; junction bases left unmatched: 13. Germline V CDR1 and CDR2: LNHDA, SQIVND (reference sequence). CDR3: CASSPSVSGIRETQYF. CDR3 sequence (DNA): TGTGCCAGTAGTCCGTCGGTTAGCGGGATTAGGGAGACCCAGTACTTC.

The V gene is TRBV27, the J gene TRBJ2-7; 8 bases are a match to TRBD2. V dropped 9 bases and J dropped 5; count of bases not matched to a gene: 15. Germline CDR1 and CDR2: MNHEY and SMNVEV (reference sequence). The CDR3 is made up of 15 amino acids. The CDR3 bases are TGTGCCAGTGCCTTCGCGGGAGGATCCCTAGACGAGCAGTACTTC. Residues: CASAFAGGSLDEQYF.

The CDR3 DNA follows: TGTGCCAGCAGTTTAGGGCCCACAGGGGGCACTGAAGCTTTCTTT. Its translation: CASSLGPTGGTEAFF. V and J are TRBV28 and TRBJ1-1; 8 bases fit TRBD1. V dropped 2 bases and J dropped 4; count of bases not matched to a gene: 6. Germline V CDR1 and CDR2: MDHEN, SYDVKM. The CDR3 contains 15 residues.

The chain combines TRBV27 with TRBJ2-5; a possible D gene is TRBD2 (5 bases). The V gene lost 0 bases and the J gene lost 4 bases, with 12 bases spanning the gap. The CDR3 length is 15 residues. Germline CDR1 is MNHEY and CDR2 is SMNVEV (reference sequence). CDR3 nucleotide sequence: TGTGCCAGCAGTTTATCGGCCCGGGATGCAGAGACCCAGTACTTC. As protein: CASSLSARDAETQYF.

The J gene is TRBJ1-6, the V gene TRBV28; TRBD1 aligns across 7 bases. The V and J ends lost 7 bases and 4 bases, in that order; junction bases with no gene match: 10. This CDR3 region has 16 residues. Per the germline V gene, CDR1 is MDHEN and CDR2 is SYDVKM. CDR3 in amino acids: CASKSRDSYYNSPLHF. The CDR3, as DNA: TGTGCCAGCAAGAGCCGGGACAGTTATTATAATTCACCCCTCCACTTT.

The chain recombines TRBV10-3 with TRBJ2-5; D uncertain. Germline assignment: CDR1 ENHRY and CDR2 SYGVKD. V was trimmed by 4 bases and J by 5 bases, leaving 5 bases between them. This CDR3 comprises 11 residues. The CDR3 DNA sequence: TGTGCCATCAGTGCCGGGGAGACCCAGTACTTC. Its protein product is CAISAGETQYF.

The V gene is TRBV4-3, the J gene TRBJ2-1, with D perhaps matching TRBD2 (6 bases). The V end was cut by 0 bases, the J end by 4 bases, with 13 bases between. The CDR3 totals 16 residues. Germline CDR1 and CDR2: LGHNA and YSLEER. The CDR3 spells CASSQDSRGLYNEQFF. CDR3 DNA: TGCGCCAGCAGCCAAGATAGCCGGGGGTTATACAATGAGCAGTTCTTC.

The J gene is TRBJ1-5, the V gene TRBV7-2, with D uncertain. This CDR3 region has 13 residues. Trimming stripped 1 base from V and 5 bases from J, with 6 bases between. The germline gives CDR1 SGHTA, CDR2 FQGNSA. DNA for the CDR3: TGTGCCAGCAGCTTAGTGGCAGATCAGCCCCAGCATTTT. Translating gives CASSLVADQPQHF.